These T cell receptor beta chains were read from a single sample in a study of blood T cell repertoires in COVID-19. Data came from immunoSEQ multiplex PCR; TCRdb stores just in-frame clones and leaves some out. The sample lists over 95,000 clones; about four fifths were seen once. Sequenced material: peripheral blood. The receptors derive from a woman over 75 with active or convalescent COVID-19. Both conserved end residues are part of each CDR3. Fields, in order: J gene, D gene, clone size, V gene, CDR3 DNA, CDR3 protein. A D gene is named only where the DNA matches it firmly. A clone size is listed for some rows: how often the clone was seen (once, few, many), or a class if it is expanded.

>TRBJ1-3|-|-|TRBV28
TGTGCCAGCAGTCGGGGGGCTGGAGTCTCTGGAAACACCATATATTTT
CASSRGAGVSGNTIYF
>TRBJ2-2|-|-|TRBV4-2
TGTGCCAGCAGCCCATCATTCCCTTGGGGGACTTCGAACACCGGGGAGCTGTTTTTT
CASSPSFPWGTSNTGELFF
>TRBJ1-4|-|-|TRBV7-9
TGTGCCAGCAGCTTAGATACAGAAAAACTGTTTTTT
CASSLDTEKLFF
>TRBJ2-4|TRBD1|-|TRBV6-1
TGTGCCAGCAGTGAAAGGACAGGAGTACTAGCCAAAAACATTCAGTACTTC
CASSERTGVLAKNIQYF
>TRBJ2-7|-|-|TRBV7-2
TGTGCCAGCAGCTTTACTAGGCATGAATCCTACGAGCAGTACTTC
CASSFTRHESYEQYF
>TRBJ1-2|TRBD1|-|TRBV25-1
TGTGCCAGCAACCCAGGGGGGCAGGGAACCTATGGCTACACCTTC
CASNPGGQGTYGYTF
>TRBJ2-5|TRBD2|-|TRBV5-4
TGTGCCAGCAACTCCAAAAAGCAGGTTGGGGGGGGGATTGGAGAGACCCAGTACTTC
CASNSKKQVGGGIGETQYF
>TRBJ2-1|TRBD2|-|TRBV27
TGTGCCAGCAAGCGGACTAGCGAAAATGAGCAGTTCTTC
CASKRTSENEQFF
>TRBJ2-1|-|-|TRBV2
TGTGCCAGCAGCCCCAGGGCGGGAATAAACAATGAGCAGTTCTTC
CASSPRAGINNEQFF
>TRBJ1-5|-|-|TRBV5-1
TGCGCCAGCAGCTTGGAGGGGGACCCCAATCAGCCCCAGCATTTT
CASSLEGDPNQPQHF
>TRBJ2-1|-|-|TRBV24-1
TGTGCCACCAGTGAATCTGGACAGACCGACAATGAGCAGTTCTTC
CATSESGQTDNEQFF
>TRBJ2-2|-|-|TRBV5-1
TGCGCCAGCAGCTTGTTCGGGACTTCGAACACCGGGGAGCTGTTTTTT
CASSLFGTSNTGELFF
>TRBJ2-1|TRBD1|-|TRBV5-1
TGCGCCAGCAGCATTCAGGGGGCTGCCTACAATGAGCAGTTCTTC
CASSIQGAAYNEQFF
>TRBJ2-7|TRBD1|few|TRBV7-9
TGTGCCAGCAGCTCCACAGGGGGCTTACTGCACGAGCAGTACTTC
CASSSTGGLLHEQYF
>TRBJ2-4|TRBD1|-|TRBV7-8
TGTGCCAGCAGCCCGGGACAGCCTAGACCCAACATTCAGTACTTC
CASSPGQPRPNIQYF
>TRBJ2-1|TRBD2|-|TRBV2
TGTGCCAGCAGTAAGCCAACTAGCGGGACGGACAATGAGCAGTTCTTC
CASSKPTSGTDNEQFF
>TRBJ2-7|TRBD1|-|TRBV7-3
TGTGCCAGCAGCCGCACCGGGACAGGACCGTACGAGCAGTACTTC
CASSRTGTGPYEQYF
>TRBJ1-2|TRBD1|-|TRBV5-1
TGCGCCAGCAGCCTGAAGGGACAGGGGGTGGACTATGGCTACACCTTC
CASSLKGQGVDYGYTF
>TRBJ2-7|-|-|TRBV2
TGTGCCAGCATCAGGGAATCCTACGAGCAGTACTTC
CASIRESYEQYF
>TRBJ2-1|TRBD2|-|TRBV27
TGTGCCAGCAGTTCGGGACTAGCGGGCCCCAATGAGCAGTTCTTC
CASSSGLAGPNEQFF
>TRBJ2-3|-|-|TRBV19
TGTGCCAGTAGTATAGTCCTCGGTACGCAGTATTTT
CASSIVLGTQYF
>TRBJ2-1|-|-|TRBV24-1
TGTGCCACCAGCCTCAGGGGGGAATTCAATGAGCAGTTCTTC
CATSLRGEFNEQFF
>TRBJ1-1|-|-|TRBV3-1/TRBV3-2
TGTGCCAGCAGCCAAGATGCCGGCGGGGGTTGGACTGAAGCTTTCTTT
CASSQDAGGGWTEAFF